This TCR beta chain was captured by sequencing in a study of CD8+CD57+ T cells in acquired aplastic anemia. For the study at large: The average for DNA from sorted CD4+ and CD8+ cells was about 3.3 ug. Mean read depth for CD4+ cells from healthy donors was about 9.9 million. General study findings and limits: Researchers report that 25 to 35 CD8+ CDR3 sequences appeared in both patients and controls. Patients versus controls showed no significant CD8+ Simpson's diversity difference.

The length of the CDR3 is 13 residues. In germline, CDR1 is SQVTM, CDR2 ANQGSEA. Trimming took 7 bases from V and 9 from J, leaving 22 bases between them. Comment on this clonotype: Its antigen is unknown.

Genomic DNA served as template for TCR beta VDJ and CDR3 profiling. TCRdb called the reads again in MiXCR, with one record for every CDR3 protein. The sample consists of about 210,000 distinct CDR3 sequences, roughly 35% of them appearing once. This sequence was found in a human donor in good health, serving as a control. The gene calls are TRBV29-1 and TRBJ2-7; tentatively, D is TRBD1 or TRBD2 (5 bases each). Material: sorted CD4+, CD8+, or CD8+CD57+ T cells (not recorded which) from PBMCs. CDR3 protein: CSARIGTSTAQYF. In DNA, the CDR3 is TGCAGCGCTCGCATCGGGACCTCTACGGCGCAGTACTTC.